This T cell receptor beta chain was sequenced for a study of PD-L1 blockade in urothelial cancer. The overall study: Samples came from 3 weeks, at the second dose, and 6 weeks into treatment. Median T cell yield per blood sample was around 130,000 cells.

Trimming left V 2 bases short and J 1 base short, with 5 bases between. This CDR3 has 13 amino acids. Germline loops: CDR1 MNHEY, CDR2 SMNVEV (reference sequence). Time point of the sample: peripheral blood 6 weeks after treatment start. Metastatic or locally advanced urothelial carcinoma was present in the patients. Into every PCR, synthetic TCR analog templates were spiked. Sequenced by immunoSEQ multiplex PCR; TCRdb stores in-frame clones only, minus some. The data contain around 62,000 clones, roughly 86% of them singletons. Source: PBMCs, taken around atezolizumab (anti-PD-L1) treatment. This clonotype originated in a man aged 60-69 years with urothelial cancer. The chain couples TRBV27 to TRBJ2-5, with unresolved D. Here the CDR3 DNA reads TGTGCCAGCAGTTTAGGCCGCCAAGAGACCCAGTACTTC. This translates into CASSLGRQETQYF.